One and the same sample provided the 19 T cell receptor beta chains below, sequenced in a study of shared clonotypes between healthy human individuals. Sequencing used immunoSEQ multiplex PCR; TCRdb keeps in-frame clones, though not all of them. The data contain 1 million to 1.2 million clones, roughly 80% of them singletons. Sequenced: memory CD4+ T cells from PBMCs. Subset of the sample: CD45RA-negative fraction. These receptors were obtained from a man younger than 30 in good health. Some clones in this sample may be carry-over from other donors' samples.

A note on this clone: This sample also contains other DNA sequences that code for the same CDR3. This chain links TRBV5-1 with TRBJ1-1; D is ambiguous. The CDR3 covers 13 residues. The V gene lost 3 bases and the J gene lost 3 bases, with 9 bases spanning the gap. From germline, CDR1 is SGHRS and CDR2 YFSETQ. The CDR3 is CASSSGGDTEAFF. DNA for the CDR3: TGCGCCAGCAGCTCCGGTGGGGACACTGAAGCTTTCTTT.

This sequence joins TRBV5-4 and TRBJ2-1; D is undetermined. Trimming left V 1 base short and J 4 bases short, with 6 bases between. Germline V lookup: CDR1 SGHNT, CDR2 YYREEE (reference sequence). This CDR3 is 13 amino acids long. CDR3 sequence (DNA): TGTGCCAGCAGCTTGCGACCTTACAATGAGCAGTTCTTC. Protein product: CASSLRPYNEQFF.

The rearrangement uses TRBV7-2 and TRBJ2-5; no firm D call. CDR1 SGHTA and CDR2 FQGNSA come from the germline V gene. The CDR3 runs to 13 residues. With 5 bases removed from V and 2 bases from J, the gap between germline ends came to 9 bases. CDR3 sequence: CASSRKIQETQYF. The DNA of the CDR3 is TGTGCCAGCAGCCGGAAGATACAAGAGACCCAGTACTTC.

Only one count was recorded for this clone. The chain combines TRBV4-1 with TRBJ1-5; D not certain. The CDR3 is made up of 15 amino acids. V lost 0 bases and J 0 bases, leaving 6 bases between the germline ends. Germline V gene sequence: CDR1 MGHRA, CDR2 YSYEKL. The CDR3 here is CASSQDRYSNQPQHF. CDR3 sequence (DNA): TGCGCCAGCAGCCAAGATCGTTATAGCAATCAGCCCCAGCATTTT.

Points on this clone: This sample includes further DNA sequences coding for the same CDR3. The genes are TRBV5-1 and TRBJ2-3; TRBD1 matches at 8 bases. The CDR3 is 14 residues long. Losses at the gene ends were 8 bases for V and 1 base for J; bases not matched to a gene: 6. Germline loops: CDR1 SGHRS, CDR2 YFSETQ. The CDR3, as DNA: TGCGCCAGTAGTTCGGACAGGGGCACAGATACGCAGTATTTT. Encoded protein: CASSSDRGTDTQYF.

V gene TRBV4-1 combines with J gene TRBJ2-2; D ambiguous. Germline-derived CDR1 and CDR2 are MGHRA and YSYEKL. CDR3 size: 15 residues. The ends were cut back, 2 bases at V and 4 bases at J, with 11 bases in the middle. DNA for the CDR3: TGCGCCAGCAGCCAACGCTCGTTAGGCACCGGGGAGCTGTTTTTT. Its translation is CASSQRSLGTGELFF.

The rearrangement uses TRBV28 and TRBJ2-1, with TRBD2 matching 11 bases. CDR1 is MDHEN and CDR2 is SYDVKM in the germline V gene. CDR3 length: 16 amino acids. Trimming at V came to 9 bases and at J to 0 bases, leaving 7 bases not matched to a gene. The DNA of the CDR3 is TGTGCCAGTACCTCTAGCGGGAGGCCCTCCTACAATGAGCAGTTCTTC. Translated: CASTSSGRPSYNEQFF.

The chain has TRBV5-1 and TRBJ2-5; TRBD1 is a possible D gene (6 bases). The V gene's germline CDR1 is SGHRS and CDR2 YFSETQ. The CDR3 sequence is 14 residues long. V gave up 2 bases and J gave up 3 bases, with 11 bases separating them. The CDR3 coding sequence is TGCGCCAGCAGCTTTGGGGACACCAAAGAGACCCAGTACTTC. It encodes CASSFGDTKETQYF.

The chain combines TRBV11-2 with TRBJ2-5; D might be TRBD2 (6 bases). This CDR3 has 13 residues. V shed 7 bases and J shed 5 bases, with 14 bases lying between them. Per the germline V gene, CDR1 is SGHAT and CDR2 is FQNNGV. This CDR3 is CASTSLGGETQYF. The CDR3 DNA follows: TGTGCCAGCACCTCGCTTGGAGGGGAGACCCAGTACTTC.

V and J are TRBV15 and TRBJ2-7; 7 bases map to TRBD2. Losses at the gene ends were 3 bases for V and 2 bases for J; bases not matched to a gene: 4. The germline CDR1 and CDR2 sequences are LNHNV and YYDKDF (reference sequence). This CDR3 comprises 14 residues. The CDR3, as DNA: TGTGCCACCAGCAGCGCGGGGGACCCCTACGAGCAGTACTTC. This gives the protein CATSSAGDPYEQYF.

The J gene is TRBJ2-2, the V gene TRBV7-2; D gene unclear. Between the trimmed V and J ends, which lost 7 bases and 1 base, there was a span of 10 bases. This CDR3 spans 14 amino acids. Germline V CDR1 and CDR2: SGHTA, FQGNSA. The chain's CDR3 is CASNAEKNTGELFF. The CDR3 nucleotides read TGTGCCAGCAACGCAGAAAAGAACACCGGGGAGCTGTTTTTT.

The J gene is TRBJ1-5, the V gene TRBV6-6; D gene unclear. CDR1 and CDR2 (germline): MNHNY, SVGAGI (reference sequence). The CDR3 totals 13 residues. V lost 5 bases, J lost 7 bases, and 12 bases lay in between. The CDR3 DNA reads TGTGCCAGCAGTACACAGCTCCCCCAGCCCCAGCATTTT. It yields the protein CASSTQLPQPQHF.

This clone was detected many times. This chain connects TRBV5-1 to TRBJ2-6; weak D call: TRBD1 (6 bases). CDR3 length: 19 residues. Trimming stripped 4 bases from V and 2 bases from J, with 22 bases between. CDR1 is SGHRS and CDR2 is YFSETQ in the germline V gene. CDR3 in DNA: TGCGCCAGCAGCGAGGGGCTGGGCAGGGGCCTCGCTGGGGCCAACGTCCTGACTTTC. It specifies CASSEGLGRGLAGANVLTF. Complete variable domain (other parts from reference TRBV5-1 and TRBJ2-6): KAGVTQTPRYLIKTRGQQVTLSCSPISGHRSVSWYQQTPGQGLQFLFEYFSETQRNKGNFPGRFSGRQFSNSRSEMNVSTLELGDSALYLCASSEGLGRGLAGANVLTFGAGSRLTVL.

V is TRBV9 and J is TRBJ2-1; maybe TRBD2 (6 bases). Trimming took off 2 bases at V and 1 base at J, with 10 bases between the two ends. The CDR3 is made up of 15 amino acids. Looked up from germline, CDR1 is SGDLS and CDR2 is YYNGEE. The CDR3 bases are TGTGCCAGCAGCGTTTTGGCGGGATCCTACAATGAGCAGTTCTTC. Translated: CASSVLAGSYNEQFF. Based on the CDR3 plus reference TRBV9 and TRBJ2-1, the full variable domain is DSGVTQTPKHLITATGQRVTLRCSPRSGDLSVYWYQQSLDQGLQFLIQYYNGEERAKGNILERFSAQQFPDLHSELNLSSLELGDSALYFCASSVLAGSYNEQFFGPGTRLTVL.

The chain combines TRBV29-1 with TRBJ1-2; D remains unclear. This CDR3 region has 16 residues. Germline CDR1 and CDR2: SQVTM and ANQGSEA. Trimming removed 0 bases from V and 2 bases from J, with 16 bases in between. CDR3 region: CSVEEGRLLENYGYTF. The CDR3 DNA reads TGCAGCGTTGAAGAAGGCCGCCTCCTCGAGAACTATGGCTACACCTTC.

The chain carries TRBV7-2 and TRBJ2-3; D is unclear. CDR1 is SGHTA and CDR2 is FQGNSA in the germline V gene. The CDR3 has 15 residues. The V and J ends lost 4 bases and 2 bases respectively, with 13 bases between them. The DNA for the CDR3 is TGTGCCAGCAGCTCCCAGACTGGGGTCACAGATACGCAGTATTTT. Translating it yields CASSSQTGVTDTQYF.

This clone has just one count. This sequence joins TRBV18 and TRBJ1-3; TRBD1 agrees at 8 bases. This CDR3 is built from 17 residues. With 0 bases clipped from V and 0 bases from J, the junction kept 4 bases outside the gene matches. The germline gives CDR1 KGHSH, CDR2 LQKENI. CDR3 loop: CASSPPTGASSGNTIYF. CDR3 bases: TGTGCCAGCTCACCACCGACAGGGGCCTCCTCTGGAAACACCATATATTTT.

The CDR3 DNA is TGTGCCAGCAGCGTAGCTCGGGACGGGTCCTACGAGCAGTACTTC. Translation gives CASSVARDGSYEQYF. V and J are TRBV9 and TRBJ2-7; possibly TRBD1 or TRBD2 for D (5 bases each). The CDR3 is 15 residues long. Per the germline V gene, CDR1 is SGDLS and CDR2 is YYNGEE. V was trimmed by 0 bases and J by 1 base, leaving 11 bases between them. Looking up the rest from reference TRBV9 and TRBJ2-7 gives the full variable domain: DSGVTQTPKHLITATGQRVTLRCSPRSGDLSVYWYQQSLDQGLQFLIQYYNGEERAKGNILERFSAQQFPDLHSELNLSSLELGDSALYFCASSVARDGSYEQYFGPGTRLTVT.

V is TRBV5-1 and J is TRBJ2-7; D could derive from TRBD1 or TRBD2 (5 bases each). Looked up from germline, CDR1 is SGHRS and CDR2 is YFSETQ. Trimming pared 4 bases from V and 2 bases from J, leaving 13 bases between. The CDR3 covers 14 residues. The CDR3, as DNA: TGCGCCAGCAGCCTCGGGGACGTAGCCTACGAGCAGTACTTC. It yields the protein CASSLGDVAYEQYF.